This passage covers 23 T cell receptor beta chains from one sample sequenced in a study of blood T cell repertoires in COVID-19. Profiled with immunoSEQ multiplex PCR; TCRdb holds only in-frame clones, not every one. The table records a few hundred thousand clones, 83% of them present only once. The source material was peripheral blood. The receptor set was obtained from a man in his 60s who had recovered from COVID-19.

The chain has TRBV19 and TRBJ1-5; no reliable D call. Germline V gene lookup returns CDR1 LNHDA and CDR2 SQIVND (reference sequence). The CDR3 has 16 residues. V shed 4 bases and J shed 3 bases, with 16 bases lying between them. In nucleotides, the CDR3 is TGTGCCAGTAGTAGAACCCGGGTGACGGACAATCAGCCCCAGCATTTT. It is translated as CASSRTRVTDNQPQHF.

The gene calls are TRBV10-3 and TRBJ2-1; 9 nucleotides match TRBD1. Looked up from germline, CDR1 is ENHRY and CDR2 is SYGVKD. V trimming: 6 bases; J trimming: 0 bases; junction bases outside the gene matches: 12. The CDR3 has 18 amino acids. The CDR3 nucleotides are TGTGCCATCAGGGAGGGGCCGGGACAGGGCAACTCCTACAATGAGCAGTTCTTC. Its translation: CAIREGPGQGNSYNEQFF.

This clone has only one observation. The CDR3 DNA sequence: TGTGCCAGCAGCGCAAGGAGCCAGGGTGGTGATTCACCCCTCCACTTT. Translated: CASSARSQGGDSPLHF. The V and J genes are TRBV9 and TRBJ1-6, with D perhaps TRBD1 (5 bases). The germline gives CDR1 SGDLS, CDR2 YYNGEE. V lost 3 bases, J lost 8 bases, and 18 bases lay in between. CDR3 size: 16 residues.

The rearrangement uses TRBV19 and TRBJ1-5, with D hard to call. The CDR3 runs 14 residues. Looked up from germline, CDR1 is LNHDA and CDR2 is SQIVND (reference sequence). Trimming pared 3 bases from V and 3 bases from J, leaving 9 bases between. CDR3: CASSIGGLNQPQHF. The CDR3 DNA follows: TGTGCCAGTAGTATCGGAGGGCTCAATCAGCCCCAGCATTTT. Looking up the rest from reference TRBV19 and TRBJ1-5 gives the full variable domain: DGGITQSPKYLFRKEGQNVTLSCEQNLNHDAMYWYRQDPGQGLRLIYYSQIVNDFQKGDIAEGYSVSREKKESFPLTVTSAQKNPTAFYLCASSIGGLNQPQHFGDGTRLSIL.

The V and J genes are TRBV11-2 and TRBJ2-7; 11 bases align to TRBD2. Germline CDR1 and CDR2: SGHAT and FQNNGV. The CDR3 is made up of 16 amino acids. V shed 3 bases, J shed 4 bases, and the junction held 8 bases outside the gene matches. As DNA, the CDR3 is TGTGCCAGCAGCTTGGGAACTAGCGGGAGAGCGTACGAGCAGTACTTC. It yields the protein CASSLGTSGRAYEQYF. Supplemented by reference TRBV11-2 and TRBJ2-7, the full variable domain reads EAGVAQSPRYKIIEKRQSVAFWCNPISGHATLYWYQQILGQGPKLLIQFQNNGVVDDSQLPKDRFSAERLKGVDSTLKIQPAKLEDSAVYLCASSLGTSGRAYEQYFGPGTRLTVT.

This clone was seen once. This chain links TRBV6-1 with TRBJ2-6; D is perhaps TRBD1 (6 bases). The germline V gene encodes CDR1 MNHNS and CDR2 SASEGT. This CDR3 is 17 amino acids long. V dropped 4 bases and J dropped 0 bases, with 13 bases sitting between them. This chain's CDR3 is CASSGRTVHSGANVLTF. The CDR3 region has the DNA TGTGCCAGCAGTGGGCGGACAGTCCACTCTGGGGCCAACGTCCTGACTTTC.

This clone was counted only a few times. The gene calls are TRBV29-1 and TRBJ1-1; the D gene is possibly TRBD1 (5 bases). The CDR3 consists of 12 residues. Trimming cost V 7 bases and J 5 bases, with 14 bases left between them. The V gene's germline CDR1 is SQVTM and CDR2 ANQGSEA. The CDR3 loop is CSALAGRTEAFF. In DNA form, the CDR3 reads TGCAGCGCCTTAGCAGGGAGGACTGAAGCTTTCTTT.

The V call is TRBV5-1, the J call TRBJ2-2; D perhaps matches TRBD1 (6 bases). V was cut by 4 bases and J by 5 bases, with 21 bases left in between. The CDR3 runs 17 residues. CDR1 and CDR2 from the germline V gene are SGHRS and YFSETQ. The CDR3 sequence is CASSIPVGPGVTGELFF. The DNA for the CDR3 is TGCGCCAGCAGCATACCCGTCGGGCCAGGGGTGACCGGGGAGCTGTTTTTT.

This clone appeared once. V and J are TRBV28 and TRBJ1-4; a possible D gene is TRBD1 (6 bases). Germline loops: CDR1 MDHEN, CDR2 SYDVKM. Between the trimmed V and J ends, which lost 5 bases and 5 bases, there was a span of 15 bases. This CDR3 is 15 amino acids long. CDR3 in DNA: TGTGCCAGCAGTCTAAACCTGGGGGCCAATGAAAAACTGTTTTTT. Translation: CASSLNLGANEKLFF.

The CDR3 reads CASSKQGVTGNTIYF. The CDR3, as DNA: TGTGCCAGCAGCAAACAGGGGGTTACTGGAAACACCATATATTTT. The V and J genes are TRBV5-8 and TRBJ1-3; 8 nucleotides line up with TRBD1. CDR3 length: 15 amino acids. CDR1 and CDR2 (germline): SGHTS, YDEGEE. The trim removed 4 bases at V and 2 bases at J, leaving 5 bases unmatched.

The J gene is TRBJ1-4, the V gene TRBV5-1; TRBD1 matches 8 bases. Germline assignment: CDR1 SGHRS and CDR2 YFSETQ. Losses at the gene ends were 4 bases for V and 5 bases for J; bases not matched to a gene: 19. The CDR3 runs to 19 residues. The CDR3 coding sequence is TGCGCCAGCAGCCTAAATGGGATCAGGACAGGGCTCCTGAATGAAAAACTGTTTTTT. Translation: CASSLNGIRTGLLNEKLFF.

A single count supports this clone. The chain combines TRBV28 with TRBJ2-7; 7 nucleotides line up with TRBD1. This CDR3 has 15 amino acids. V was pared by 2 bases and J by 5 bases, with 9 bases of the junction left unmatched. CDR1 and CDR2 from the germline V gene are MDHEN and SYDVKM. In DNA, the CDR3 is TGTGCCAGCAGTTTAGGGCCACAGGGGATCCACGAGCAGTACTTC. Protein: CASSLGPQGIHEQYF.

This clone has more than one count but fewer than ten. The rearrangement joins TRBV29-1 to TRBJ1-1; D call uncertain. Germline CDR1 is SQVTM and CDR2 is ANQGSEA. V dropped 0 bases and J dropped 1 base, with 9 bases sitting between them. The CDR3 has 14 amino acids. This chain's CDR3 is CSVEEGRKNTEAFF. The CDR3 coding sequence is TGCAGCGTTGAAGAGGGCAGGAAGAACACTGAAGCTTTCTTT.

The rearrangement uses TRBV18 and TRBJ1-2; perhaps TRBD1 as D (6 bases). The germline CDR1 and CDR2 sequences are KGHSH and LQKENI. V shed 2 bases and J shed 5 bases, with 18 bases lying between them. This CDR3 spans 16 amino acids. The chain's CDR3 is CASSPTGTRPQYGYTF. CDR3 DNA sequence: TGTGCCAGCTCACCAACAGGGACCCGTCCCCAATATGGCTACACCTTC.

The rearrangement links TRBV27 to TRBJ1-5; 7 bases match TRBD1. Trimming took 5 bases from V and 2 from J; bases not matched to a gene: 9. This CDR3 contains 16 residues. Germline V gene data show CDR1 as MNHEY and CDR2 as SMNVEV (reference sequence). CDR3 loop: CASSPRQGKGNQPQHF. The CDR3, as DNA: TGTGCCAGCAGTCCCCGACAGGGTAAGGGCAATCAGCCCCAGCATTTT.

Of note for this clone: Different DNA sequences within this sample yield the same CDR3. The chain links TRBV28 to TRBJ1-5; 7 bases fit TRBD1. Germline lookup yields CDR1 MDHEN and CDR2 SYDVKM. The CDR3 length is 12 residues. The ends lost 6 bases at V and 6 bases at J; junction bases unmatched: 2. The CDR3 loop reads CASSSGGQPQHF. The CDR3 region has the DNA TGTGCCAGCAGCTCAGGGGGTCAGCCCCAGCATTTT.

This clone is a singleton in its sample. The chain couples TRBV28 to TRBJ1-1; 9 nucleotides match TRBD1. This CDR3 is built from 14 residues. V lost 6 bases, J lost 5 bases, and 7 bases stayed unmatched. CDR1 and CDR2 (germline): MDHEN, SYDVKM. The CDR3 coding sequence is TGTGCCAGCAGGAATACAGGGGGCTATACTGAAGCTTTCTTT. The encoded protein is CASRNTGGYTEAFF.

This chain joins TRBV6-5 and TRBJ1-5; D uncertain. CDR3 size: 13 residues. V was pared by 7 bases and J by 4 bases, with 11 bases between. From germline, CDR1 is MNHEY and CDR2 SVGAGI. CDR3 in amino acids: CASKSPGNQPQHF. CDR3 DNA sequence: TGTGCCAGCAAGTCTCCGGGGAATCAGCCCCAGCATTTT.

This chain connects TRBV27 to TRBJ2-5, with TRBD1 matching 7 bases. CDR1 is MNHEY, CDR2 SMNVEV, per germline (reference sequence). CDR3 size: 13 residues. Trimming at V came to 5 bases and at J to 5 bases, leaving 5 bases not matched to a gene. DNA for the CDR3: TGTGCCAGCAGTACCGACAGGGAGGAGACCCAGTACTTC. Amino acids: CASSTDREETQYF.

The CDR3 loop reads CASSAAGGGTDTQYF. The CDR3 DNA reads TGTGCCAGCAGCGCAGCGGGAGGGGGCACAGATACGCAGTATTTT. V is TRBV7-6 and J is TRBJ2-3; 10 nucleotides line up with TRBD2. The germline V gene encodes CDR1 SGHVS and CDR2 FNYEAQ. V trimming: 5 bases; J trimming: 1 base; junction bases outside the gene matches: 3. The CDR3 runs to 15 residues.

This CDR3 is CALKGSGQGNVGDYEQYF. In DNA form, the CDR3 reads TGTGCCCTAAAAGGGTCCGGACAGGGGAACGTCGGGGACTACGAGCAGTACTTC. The chain joins TRBV19 to TRBJ2-7; TRBD1 aligns across 9 bases. This CDR3 is built from 18 residues. V lost 11 bases to trimming and J lost 3 bases; unmatched junction nucleotides: 23. Germline V gives CDR1 LNHDA, CDR2 SQIVND (reference sequence). The variable domain in full, with the rest retrieved from reference TRBV19 and TRBJ2-7, is DGGITQSPKYLFRKEGQNVTLSCEQNLNHDAMYWYRQDPGQGLRLIYYSQIVNDFQKGDIAEGYSVSREKKESFPLTVTSAQKNPTAFYLCALKGSGQGNVGDYEQYFGPGTRLTVT.

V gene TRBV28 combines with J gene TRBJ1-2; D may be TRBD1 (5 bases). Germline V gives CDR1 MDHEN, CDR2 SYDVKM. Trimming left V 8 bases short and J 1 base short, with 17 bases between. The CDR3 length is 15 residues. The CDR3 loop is CASHEDGGFNYGYTF. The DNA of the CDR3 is TGTGCCAGCCACGAGGATGGGGGGTTTAACTATGGCTACACCTTC.

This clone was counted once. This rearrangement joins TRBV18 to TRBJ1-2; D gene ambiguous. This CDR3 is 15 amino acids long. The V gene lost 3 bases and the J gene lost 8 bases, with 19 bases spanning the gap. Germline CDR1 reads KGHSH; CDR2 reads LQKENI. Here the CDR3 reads CASSPLPGSLEGYTF. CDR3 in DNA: TGTGCCAGCTCACCTTTACCGGGATCACTGGAAGGCTACACCTTC.